The clone carrying this T cell receptor (beta chain) was counted ten times or more. To make TCR beta libraries, researchers used iRepertoire HTBI primers and Arm-PCR of CDR3 regions. Each CDR3 protein gets one entry after TCRdb re-called the multiplex PCR reads with MiXCR. Of about 620,000 distinct CDR3 sequences listed, 16% are singletons. This specimen comes from a study of regulatory T cells in long-lasting Graves disease. Looked up from germline, CDR1 is SGHTA and CDR2 is FQGNSA. V gave up 1 base and J gave up 7 bases; unmatched junction bases: 12. This CDR3 is built from 16 residues. Time point reported: newly diagnosed GD, antithyroid drugs for less than 3 months. Generation of the TCR library employed RNA extracted from PBMCs. The data also belong to a second study, concerning T cells in Graves' hyperthyroidism and ophthalmopathy.

V usage is TRBV7-2 and J usage is TRBJ2-7, with 8 bases aligning to TRBD2. The sequencing here drew on peripheral blood mononuclear cells (PBMCs), taken at new diagnosis, from a patient treated with antithyroid drugs. The TCR originated in a woman aged 25-40 years with Graves disease. CDR3 amino acids: CASSLVTSGGPREQYF. The CDR3 region has the DNA TGTGCCAGCAGCTTAGTAACCTCGGGAGGGCCGCGGGAGCAGTACTTC.